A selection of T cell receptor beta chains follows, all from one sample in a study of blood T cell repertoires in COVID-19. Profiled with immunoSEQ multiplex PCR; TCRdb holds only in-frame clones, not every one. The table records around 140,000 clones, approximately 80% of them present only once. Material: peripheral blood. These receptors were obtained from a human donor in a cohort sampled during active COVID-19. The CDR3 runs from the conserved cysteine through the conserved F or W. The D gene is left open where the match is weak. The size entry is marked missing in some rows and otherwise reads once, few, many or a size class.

cdr3_nt: TGTGCCAGTAGTATTAGCGGGCTAAGGGGTGAGCAGTTCTTC; cdr3_aa: CASSISGLRGEQFF; v_call: TRBV19; d_call: TRBD2; j_call: TRBJ2-1; clone_size: -
cdr3_nt: TGTGCCAGCAGTCCAGGGGTCTGGCAGCCCCAGCATTTT; cdr3_aa: CASSPGVWQPQHF; v_call: TRBV12-3/TRBV12-4; d_call: -; j_call: TRBJ1-5; clone_size: -
cdr3_nt: TGTGCCAGCTCCCCAGAGACAGTCTACTATAATTCACCCCTCCACTTT; cdr3_aa: CASSPETVYYNSPLHF; v_call: TRBV18; d_call: -; j_call: TRBJ1-6; clone_size: -
cdr3_nt: TGTGCCAGCAGTGCCTCCCGCGGGCAAGGGACCCAGTACTTC; cdr3_aa: CASSASRGQGTQYF; v_call: TRBV6-6; d_call: -; j_call: TRBJ2-5; clone_size: -
cdr3_nt: TGTGCCAGCAGCCAGGGACTAGCGGGGAGCAATGAGCAGTTCTTC; cdr3_aa: CASSQGLAGSNEQFF; v_call: TRBV3-1/TRBV3-2; d_call: TRBD2; j_call: TRBJ2-1; clone_size: -
cdr3_nt: TGTGCCAGCAGCGTAGGGACCCCGGGGGAAAAACTGTTTTTT; cdr3_aa: CASSVGTPGEKLFF; v_call: TRBV9; d_call: -; j_call: TRBJ1-4; clone_size: -
cdr3_nt: TGTGCCAGCACCCCACCCACAGGGATTAACACCGGGGAGCTGTTTTTT; cdr3_aa: CASTPPTGINTGELFF; v_call: TRBV28; d_call: -; j_call: TRBJ2-2; clone_size: -
cdr3_nt: TGTGCCAGCAGCTTGACGGGACAGTTCAATCAGCCCCAGCATTTT; cdr3_aa: CASSLTGQFNQPQHF; v_call: TRBV7-9; d_call: TRBD1; j_call: TRBJ1-5; clone_size: -
cdr3_nt: TGTGCCAGCACCCAGAGTGGGGTAGACAGGGCCGGCACAGATACGCAGTATTTT; cdr3_aa: CASTQSGVDRAGTDTQYF; v_call: TRBV28; d_call: TRBD1; j_call: TRBJ2-3; clone_size: -
cdr3_nt: TGTGCCAGCAGCTTAGGGACTGTTAACACCGGGGAGCTGTTTTTT; cdr3_aa: CASSLGTVNTGELFF; v_call: TRBV5-5; d_call: -; j_call: TRBJ2-2; clone_size: -
cdr3_nt: TGTGCCAGCAGCCAATTATTGGTGGCCACTGAAGCTTTCTTT; cdr3_aa: CASSQLLVATEAFF; v_call: TRBV5-6; d_call: -; j_call: TRBJ1-1; clone_size: -
cdr3_nt: TGTGCCAGTAGTACTAGGACAGATTCGGAGCAGTACTTC; cdr3_aa: CASSTRTDSEQYF; v_call: TRBV19; d_call: -; j_call: TRBJ2-7; clone_size: -
cdr3_nt: TGTGCCAGCAGTTACCAGGAGGGGGCCACCGGGGAGCTGTTTTTT; cdr3_aa: CASSYQEGATGELFF; v_call: TRBV6-6; d_call: -; j_call: TRBJ2-2; clone_size: -
cdr3_nt: TGTGCCTGGAGTTTCAGCGGCGCAGATACGCAGTATTTT; cdr3_aa: CAWSFSGADTQYF; v_call: TRBV30; d_call: -; j_call: TRBJ2-3; clone_size: -
cdr3_nt: TGCGCCAGCAGCTTGGGGCAACAGGGGATAGGTTATCAATGGCAGTTCTTC; cdr3_aa: CASSLGQQGIGYQWQFF; v_call: TRBV5-1; d_call: TRBD1; j_call: TRBJ2-1; clone_size: few
cdr3_nt: TGTGCCAGCAGTGCGAGAACAGGGGTTGGCGAGACCCAGTACTTC; cdr3_aa: CASSARTGVGETQYF; v_call: TRBV25-1; d_call: TRBD1; j_call: TRBJ2-5; clone_size: -
cdr3_nt: TGTGCCAGCTCACCACAAACAGGTTACAATGAGCAGTTCTTC; cdr3_aa: CASSPQTGYNEQFF; v_call: TRBV18; d_call: -; j_call: TRBJ2-1; clone_size: few